This TCR beta chain was obtained from a study of blood T cell repertoires in COVID-19. Study overall: T cells, B-cell-depleted T cells, or PBMCs provided the cDNA or gDNA that served as material.

Losses at the gene ends were 1 base for V and 6 bases for J; bases not matched to a gene: 4. There are 16 residues in the CDR3. Per the germline V gene, CDR1 is MGHRA and CDR2 is YSYEKL. Authors' data handling: The assay estimated nucleated cells by amplifying reference gene primers. Sequencing was performed with immunoSEQ multiplex PCR; in TCRdb, only in-frame clones are kept and a portion is missing. The D gene and trimming were derived from the DNA, and the V and J assignments and clone size from that table. In the table there are approximately 290,000 clones, 70% to 90% of which are singletons. The TCR was taken from an older woman with acute or convalescent COVID-19. The genes are TRBV4-1 and TRBJ2-2; 11 nucleotides line up with TRBD1. Specimen: peripheral blood. The CDR3, as DNA: TGCGCCAGCAGCCAAGCGTGGGACAGGGGGTCCGGGGAGCTGTTTTTT. Translating gives CASSQAWDRGSGELFF.